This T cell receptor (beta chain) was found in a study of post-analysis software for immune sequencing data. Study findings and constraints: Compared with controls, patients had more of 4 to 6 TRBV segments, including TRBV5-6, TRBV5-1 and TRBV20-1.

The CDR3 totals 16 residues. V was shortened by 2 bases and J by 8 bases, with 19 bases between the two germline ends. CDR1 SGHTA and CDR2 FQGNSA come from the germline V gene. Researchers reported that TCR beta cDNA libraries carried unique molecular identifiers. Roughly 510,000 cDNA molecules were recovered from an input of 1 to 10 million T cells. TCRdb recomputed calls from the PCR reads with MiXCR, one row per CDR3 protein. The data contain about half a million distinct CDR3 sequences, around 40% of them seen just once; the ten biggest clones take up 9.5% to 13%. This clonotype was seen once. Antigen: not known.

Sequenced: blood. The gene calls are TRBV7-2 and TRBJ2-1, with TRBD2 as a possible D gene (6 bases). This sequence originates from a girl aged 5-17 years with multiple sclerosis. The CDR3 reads CASSLNPLTRFHEQFF. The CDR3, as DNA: TGTGCCAGCAGCTTAAACCCCCTGACTAGGTTCCATGAGCAGTTCTTC.